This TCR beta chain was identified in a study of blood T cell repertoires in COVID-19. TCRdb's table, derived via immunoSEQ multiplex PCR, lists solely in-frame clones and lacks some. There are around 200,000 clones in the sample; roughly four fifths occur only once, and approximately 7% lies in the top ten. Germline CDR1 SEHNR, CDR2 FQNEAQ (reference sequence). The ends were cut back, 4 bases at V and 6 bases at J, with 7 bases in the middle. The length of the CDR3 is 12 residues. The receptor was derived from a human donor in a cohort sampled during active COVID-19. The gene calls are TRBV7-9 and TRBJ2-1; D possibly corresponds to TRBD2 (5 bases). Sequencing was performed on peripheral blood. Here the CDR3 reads CASSWEFNEQFF. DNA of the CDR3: TGTGCCAGCAGCTGGGAGTTCAATGAGCAGTTCTTC.